The following is a TCR beta chain sequence with its context. CDR3 size: 14 residues. V was trimmed by 7 bases and J by 5 bases, leaving 16 bases between them. Germline V gives CDR1 SGHTS, CDR2 YDEGEE. The data belong to a study of CD8 T cells in Susac syndrome. Study information: Sequenced Susac syndrome patients included more than five with clinically active disease and eight in remission.

The RNA input was roughly 0.45 to 1 ug, and it was reverse transcribed with random hexamers. TCRdb ran MiXCR on the immunoSEQ multiplex PCR reads and lists one entry per CDR3 protein. Of 80,000 or so distinct CDR3 sequences listed, 90% to 95% are singletons. V and J are TRBV5-8 and TRBJ2-1; a weak D match, TRBD1 (5 bases). Specimen: CD4+ T cells from PBMCs. This TCR was recovered from a human donor with Susac syndrome. CDR3 DNA: TGTGCCAGCGGCCGACAGAACAATAACAATGAGCAGTTCTTC. This codes for CASGRQNNNNEQFF.